The present T cell receptor (beta chain) was sequenced within a study of T cells in Graves' hyperthyroidism and ophthalmopathy. The overall study: Peripheral blood samples were taken at initial diagnosis, prior to any treatment.

Amplification of TCR beta CDR3 regions used RNA as the template. HTBI primers were employed in a first-round RT-PCR of the TCR CDR3. TCRdb redid the calling of the multiplex PCR reads with MiXCR, one entry per CDR3 protein. The sample holds about 640,000 distinct CDR3 sequences, less than 25% seen once. The cohort's ophthalmopathy patients, a group with duration under 3 months, had a Clinical Activity Score of at least 3 and a NOSPECS grade of at least 4. Trimming pared 6 bases from V and 5 bases from J, leaving 16 bases between. This CDR3 is built from 13 residues. Per the germline V gene, CDR1 is DFQATT and CDR2 is SNEGSKA (reference sequence).

The chain carries TRBV20-1 and TRBJ2-5; D unclear. The sample taken for sequencing was blood. This TCR was recovered from a man aged 25 to 45 with Graves' ophthalmopathy. Here the CDR3 reads CSALKAPGETQYF. The CDR3 DNA sequence: TGCAGTGCCCTTAAGGCCCCCGGGGAGACCCAGTACTTC.